Listed below are T cell receptor beta chains from one sample, sequenced in a study of blood T cells in healthy people across ages. TCRdb re-called the 5' RACE reads with MiXCR, one entry per CDR3 protein. The sample shows under 2 million distinct CDR3 sequences, roughly 32% of them seen only once. Material: blood. The origin of the receptors is a woman younger than 45 in good health. The CDR3 runs from the conserved cysteine through the conserved F or W. The D gene is left open where the match is weak. A row's size may be missing; if present it is once, few, many or a size class.

D	V	size	J	DNA	CDR3
TRBD2	TRBV20-1	NA	TRBJ2-1	TGCAGTGCTAGAGGCCGACTAGCGGCTTACAATGAGCAGTTCTTC	CSARGRLAAYNEQFF
TRBD2	TRBV20-1	few	TRBJ2-1	TGCAGTGCGAAGGGACTAGCGGGGCCGAGCTCCTACAATGAGCAGTTCTTC	CSAKGLAGPSSYNEQFF
TRBD1	TRBV12-3/TRBV12-4	NA	TRBJ2-7	TGTGCCAGCAGTTTGTTAGCAGGGGGAACCGACGAGCAGTACTTC	CASSLLAGGTDEQYF
NA	TRBV4-2	once	TRBJ2-2	TGTGCCAGCAGCCAAGATCCGGAGTTTGGGGAGCTGTTTTTT	CASSQDPEFGELFF
NA	TRBV29-1	many	TRBJ2-1	TGCAGCGTTGAGATGGATTTAAGCTCCTACAATGAGCAGTTCTTC	CSVEMDLSSYNEQFF
NA	TRBV10-3	NA	TRBJ2-3	TGTGCCATCAGTCCGGACCTTGGCGGCCGAAGCACAGATACGCAGTATTTT	CAISPDLGGRSTDTQYF
TRBD1	TRBV20-1	few	TRBJ1-2	TGCAGTGCCAGAGGGCAGGGGGGGTCTAACTATGGCTACACCTTC	CSARGQGGSNYGYTF
TRBD2	TRBV2	NA	TRBJ2-2	TGTGCCAGCAACGGACTAGCGGGAGCCGGGGAGCTGTTTTTT	CASNGLAGAGELFF
NA	TRBV20-1	few	TRBJ2-7	TGCAGTGCTAGAGGAGTCTTCCACGATTGGTACGAGCAGTACTTC	CSARGVFHDWYEQYF
NA	TRBV2	many	TRBJ2-7	TGTGCCAGCAGGTCGACAGTAACTTCCAACGAGCAGTACTTC	CASRSTVTSNEQYF
NA	TRBV28	NA	TRBJ2-1	TGTGCCAGCAGCTTAGTGGCTAGCCGGCATGGTAATGAGCAGTTCTTC	CASSLVASRHGNEQFF
TRBD2	TRBV20-1	NA	TRBJ2-3	TGCAGTGCTAGGTTGTTAGCGGGAGTAGCGGATACGCAGTATTTT	CSARLLAGVADTQYF
TRBD1	TRBV5-8	NA	TRBJ1-2	TGTGCCAGCAGCCGCGCCTTAACAGGGGGATATGGCTACACCTTC	CASSRALTGGYGYTF
TRBD1	TRBV30	NA	TRBJ2-7	TGTGCCTGGAAGCACAGGGGTGGGTACGAGCAGTACTTC	CAWKHRGGYEQYF
NA	TRBV29-1	NA	TRBJ1-2	TGCAGCGTTGAAGAAATGAAGGGTACCTATGGCTACACCTTC	CSVEEMKGTYGYTF
NA	TRBV6-6	NA	TRBJ2-7	TGTGCCAGCAGTTACCTGGGACGGCAGTTAGAGCAGTACTTC	CASSYLGRQLEQYF
NA	TRBV24-1	NA	TRBJ2-1	TGTGCCACCAGAGAAATCCCGGGACTTGCAAGCTCCTACAATGAGCAGTTCTTC	CATREIPGLASSYNEQFF
NA	TRBV4-1	few	TRBJ1-2	TGCGCCAGCAGCCAAGAGTACGTACGAACAACCCTAAGCGATGGCTACACCTTC	CASSQEYVRTTLSDGYTF
NA	TRBV29-1	NA	TRBJ2-1	TGCAGCGGTCGACAGCTCTACCTCCCCCATGAGCAGTTCTTC	CSGRQLYLPHEQFF
NA	TRBV11-1	NA	TRBJ1-2	TGTGCCAGCAGCTCCCCAACGGTGGATTATGGCTACACCTTC	CASSSPTVDYGYTF
NA	TRBV7-3	few	TRBJ2-1	TGTGCCAGCGCGGCCCAAAGTAGCGGCAATGAGCAGTTCTTC	CASAAQSSGNEQFF
NA	TRBV6-5	few	TRBJ2-1	TGTGCCAGCAGTTACTCGATGGGGGATGAGCAGTTCTTC	CASSYSMGDEQFF
NA	TRBV20-1	few	TRBJ1-1	TGCAGTGCTAGAGATCACCCTGAAGCTTTCTTT	CSARDHPEAFF
TRBD2	TRBV20-1	many	TRBJ2-1	TGCAGTGCTAGCGGCGGGGGGGCCTTTAATGAGCAGTTCTTC	CSASGGGAFNEQFF
NA	TRBV4-1	few	TRBJ2-3	TGCGCCAGCAGCCAAGATTCCGGGGGAAAGGGCACAGATACGCAGTATTTT	CASSQDSGGKGTDTQYF
NA	TRBV28	NA	TRBJ1-2	TGTGCCAGCAGTTCCCTATGGACAGCCTACTATGGCTACACCTTC	CASSSLWTAYYGYTF
NA	TRBV7-2	few	TRBJ2-5	TGTACCAGCAGCTGGGGGCGGCTAGGGGAGACCCAGTACTTC	CTSSWGRLGETQYF
NA	TRBV6-5	few	TRBJ1-2	TGTGCCAGCAGTAGGGGGGGCCGTGGCTATGGCTACACCTTC	CASSRGGRGYGYTF
NA	TRBV10-3	NA	TRBJ1-2	TGTGCCATCACCCCAGCTTCTAACTATGGCTACACCTTC	CAITPASNYGYTF
NA	TRBV29-1	few	TRBJ2-4	TGCAGCGTTCAAGGGGGGAGGGGAGCCAAAAACATTCAGTACTTC	CSVQGGRGAKNIQYF
NA	TRBV7-9	NA	TRBJ1-4	TGTGCCAGCAGCGAAGGAGCAACTAATGAAAAACTGTTTTTT	CASSEGATNEKLFF
TRBD2	TRBV7-3	NA	TRBJ2-2	TGTGCCAGCAGCTTAACTAGCGGGAGGGCCCGAACCGGGGAGCTGTTTTTT	CASSLTSGRARTGELFF
TRBD2	TRBV29-1	many	TRBJ2-1	TGCAGCGTTGAGCGGGAGGGTTTTGAGCAGTTCTTC	CSVEREGFEQFF
TRBD2	TRBV20-1	NA	TRBJ2-1	TGCAGTGCTAGCAAAAGGGTGGCGGGAGGGGGTCGCTCCTACAATGAGCAGTTCTTC	CSASKRVAGGGRSYNEQFF
NA	TRBV6-6	NA	TRBJ1-2	TGTGCCAGCAGAGGTCCGGGATTCTATGGCTACACCTTC	CASRGPGFYGYTF
NA	TRBV2	NA	TRBJ2-2	TGTGCCAGCAGTAGCCGGGGAGCCGGGGAGCTGTTTTTT	CASSSRGAGELFF
NA	TRBV5-1	once	TRBJ2-2	TGCGCCAGCAACCGGGGGACCACCACCGGGGAGCTGTTTTTT	CASNRGTTTGELFF
NA	TRBV11-2	NA	TRBJ2-6	TGTGCCTGCAGCCGGGACGGCCGCTCTGGGGCCAACGTCCTGACTTTC	CACSRDGRSGANVLTF
NA	TRBV2	many	TRBJ2-5	TGTGCCAGCAACTTAAACCGGGAGACCCAGTACTTC	CASNLNRETQYF
NA	TRBV5-5	once	TRBJ1-4	TGTGCCAGCAGCGGCGACTCCCCATGGGGTGAAAAACTGTTTTTT	CASSGDSPWGEKLFF
TRBD2	TRBV6-5	many	TRBJ2-5	TGTGCCAGCAGTTACACGTCCTGGGGGGGAGAGACCCAGTACTTC	CASSYTSWGGETQYF
TRBD1	TRBV20-1	NA	TRBJ2-1	TGCAGTGCTTCCACCGACAGGGGGACCTACAATGAGCAGTTCTTC	CSASTDRGTYNEQFF